This is a list of T cell receptor beta chains from one sample in a study of CD8+ T cells in alopecia areata. Sequencing was performed with immunoSEQ multiplex PCR; in TCRdb, only in-frame clones are kept and a portion is missing. The profile shows 150,000 or so clones, roughly 44% of them singletons. Sequencing was done on a sample of CD4+ T cells sorted from blood. These receptors all come from a human donor with alopecia areata. Each CDR3 is given with its conserved first and last residue. The D gene is left open where the match is weak. The size field is filled for only some rows; it gives once, few, many or a size class.

d_gene	abundance	v_gene	j_gene	CDR3nt	CDR3aa
TRBD2	few	TRBV6-5	TRBJ2-1	TGTGCCACCCTCTCGAGCGGGAGCGATGAGCAGTTCTTC	CATLSSGSDEQFF
-	few	TRBV5-1	TRBJ2-7	TGCGCCAGTGGACCTTTGCAGTACTTC	CASGPLQYF
-	-	TRBV18	TRBJ2-7	TGTGCCAGCTCACCGGGCAGGTTGGCCTACGAGCAGTACTTC	CASSPGRLAYEQYF
-	-	TRBV27	TRBJ2-7	TGTGCCAGCAAAAGGCTAGCTGGCTCCTACGAGCAGTACTTC	CASKRLAGSYEQYF
-	-	TRBV7-3	TRBJ2-5	TGTGCCAGCAGCTTAAGGGGGGCTCGAGAGACCCAGTACTTC	CASSLRGARETQYF
-	-	TRBV4-2	TRBJ2-1	TGTGCCAGCAGCCAAGACGGTACGAGGAGCTCCTACAATGAGCAGTTCTTC	CASSQDGTRSSYNEQFF
TRBD1	few	TRBV7-7	TRBJ2-5	TGTGCTAGCAGCTTCCGAGGGACAGGGGGCCAAGAGACCCAGTACTTC	CASSFRGTGGQETQYF
-	-	TRBV11-2	TRBJ2-3	TGTGCCAGCAGCCCCCACTCGGTCTTGAGCACAGATACGCAGTATTTT	CASSPHSVLSTDTQYF
TRBD2	-	TRBV7-8	TRBJ2-3	TGTGCCAGCAGCCAACCTACTTTAGCGGGAGTGGCAGATACGCAGTATTTT	CASSQPTLAGVADTQYF
TRBD1	-	TRBV30	TRBJ2-7	TGTGCCTGGCGAAAACCGGGACAGGGATACGAGCAGTACTTC	CAWRKPGQGYEQYF